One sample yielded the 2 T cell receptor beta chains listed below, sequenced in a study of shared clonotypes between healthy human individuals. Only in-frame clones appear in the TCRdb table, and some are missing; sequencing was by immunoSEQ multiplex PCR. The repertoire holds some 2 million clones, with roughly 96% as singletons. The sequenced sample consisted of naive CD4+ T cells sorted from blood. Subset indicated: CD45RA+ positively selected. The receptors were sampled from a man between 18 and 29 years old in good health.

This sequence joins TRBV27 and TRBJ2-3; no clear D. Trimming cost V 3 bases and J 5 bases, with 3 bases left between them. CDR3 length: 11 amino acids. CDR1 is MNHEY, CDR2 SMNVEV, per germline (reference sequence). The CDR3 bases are TGTGCCAGCAGTTTCAAAGATACGCAGTATTTT. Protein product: CASSFKDTQYF.

CDR3 region: CSVGWGTERNQPQHF. CDR3 nucleotide sequence: TGCAGCGTTGGATGGGGGACAGAGCGCAATCAGCCCCAGCATTTT. The rearrangement uses TRBV29-1 and TRBJ1-5; 7 bases fit TRBD1. V lost 4 bases, J lost 2 bases, and 8 bases stayed unmatched. This CDR3 spans 15 amino acids. The germline V gene has CDR1 SQVTM and CDR2 ANQGSEA.